The subject of this entry is one T cell receptor beta chain. Germline CDR1 reads SGHDN; CDR2 reads FVKESK. The CDR3 extends over 13 amino acids. Deletions cut 4 bases from V and 8 bases from J, with 12 bases between. This sample was taken from a study of CD8 T cells in Susac syndrome. Random hexamers were used to reverse transcribe an amount of roughly 0.45 to 1 ug RNA. Amplification of TCR beta CDR3 by immunoSEQ multiplex PCR spanned 54 Vbeta and 13 Jbeta. From the immunoSEQ multiplex PCR reads, TCRdb called clonotypes with MiXCR, one entry per CDR3 protein. The data show 77,000 or so distinct CDR3 sequences, with less than 95% seen just once and 0.3% to 0.4% held by the top ten. From blood CD8+ and CD4+ T cells, TCR beta sequences were generated. Purification of the CD8+ and CD4+ T cells relied on negative isolation, and TEMRA cells underwent FACS enrichment.

The sequencing input was CD8+ T cells from PBMCs. The clonotype comes from a human donor with multiple sclerosis. The chain recombines TRBV14 with TRBJ2-1; D call uncertain. The CDR3: CASSLRSGDEQFF. Here the CDR3 DNA reads TGTGCCAGCAGCCTGAGATCGGGCGATGAGCAGTTCTTC.